These T cell receptor beta chains were read from a single sample in a study of blood T cell repertoires in COVID-19. Clones were read by immunoSEQ multiplex PCR, and TCRdb kept only the in-frame ones, dropping some. Of 350,000 to 450,000 clones listed, 80% to 90% are singletons. The sample taken for sequencing was PBMCs or T cells enriched from blood (not recorded which). Receptor source: a man under 40 who had recovered from COVID-19. The CDR3 runs from the conserved cysteine through the conserved F or W. The D gene is left open where the match is weak. The listing skips clone size in some rows; elsewhere it reads once, few, many or a size class.

j_call	clone_size	d_call	cdr3_length	v_call	cdr3_aa	cdr3_nt
TRBJ1-4	NA	TRBD1	15	TRBV18	CASSLQGTANEKLFF	TGTGCCAGCTCACTGCAGGGGACAGCTAATGAAAAACTGTTTTTT
TRBJ2-7	NA	TRBD1	14	TRBV4-1	CASSLGQGLYEQYF	TGCGCCAGCAGCCTGGGACAGGGCCTCTACGAGCAGTACTTC
TRBJ2-7	NA	NA	12	TRBV12-3/TRBV12-4	CASQSGSYEQYF	TGTGCCAGTCAATCCGGGAGCTACGAGCAGTACTTC
TRBJ1-2	few	NA	17	TRBV30	CAWSFPASDSHLYGYTF	TGTGCCTGGAGTTTCCCCGCGTCCGACAGCCACCTATATGGCTACACCTTC
TRBJ2-7	NA	NA	15	TRBV14	CASSISIGGTYEQYF	TGTGCCAGCAGCATATCCATCGGAGGGACCTACGAGCAGTACTTC
TRBJ2-5	once	NA	13	TRBV7-9	CASSLPGEETQYF	TGTGCCAGCAGCTTACCCGGGGAGGAGACCCAGTACTTC
TRBJ2-7	NA	NA	14	TRBV18	CASSPPLEPAEQYF	TGTGCCAGCTCACCACCGTTGGAGCCGGCGGAGCAGTACTTC
TRBJ2-7	once	TRBD2	15	TRBV5-1	CASSVRLAELYEQYF	TGCGCCAGCAGCGTCCGACTAGCGGAGCTCTACGAGCAGTACTTC
TRBJ2-7	NA	TRBD2	18	TRBV28	CASSLGPPVAGGTYEQYF	TGTGCCAGCAGTTTGGGGCCCCCAGTAGCGGGAGGTACCTACGAGCAGTACTTC
TRBJ2-1	NA	NA	15	TRBV27	CASTLRWEAHNEQFF	TGTGCCAGCACCCTCCGGTGGGAGGCCCACAATGAGCAGTTCTTC
TRBJ2-7	NA	NA	14	TRBV27	CASSLSRLGGSQYF	TGTGCCAGCAGTTTATCCCGGTTAGGGGGTTCGCAGTACTTC
TRBJ1-3	NA	TRBD1	14	TRBV5-1	CASSPGTVGNTIYF	TGCGCCAGCAGCCCGGGGACAGTAGGAAACACCATATATTTT
TRBJ2-1	NA	TRBD2	15	TRBV27	CASSPGTSGKNEQFF	TGTGCCAGCAGCCCCGGGACTAGCGGGAAAAATGAGCAGTTCTTC
TRBJ2-3	NA	TRBD1	14	TRBV5-1	CASSLGTGTDTQYF	TGCGCCAGCAGCTTGGGGACAGGGACAGATACGCAGTATTTT
TRBJ1-4	NA	TRBD1	18	TRBV5-1	CASSLDPNRGRVGEKLFF	TGCGCCAGCAGCTTGGACCCTAACAGGGGGCGGGTTGGTGAAAAACTGTTTTTT
TRBJ1-5	NA	NA	15	TRBV28	CASSFGSGVGQPQHF	NA
TRBJ2-1	once	TRBD2	15	TRBV4-1	CASSDSGSFYNEQFF	TGCGCCAGCAGCGATAGCGGGAGCTTCTACAATGAGCAGTTCTTC
TRBJ1-3	once	TRBD1	16	TRBV18	CASSPFQGAGGNTIYF	TGTGCCAGCTCACCATTCCAGGGGGCAGGAGGAAACACCATATATTTT
TRBJ2-7	NA	NA	14	TRBV6-5	CASRLQVSTYEQYF	TGTGCCAGCAGACTTCAGGTCTCGACCTACGAGCAGTACTTC